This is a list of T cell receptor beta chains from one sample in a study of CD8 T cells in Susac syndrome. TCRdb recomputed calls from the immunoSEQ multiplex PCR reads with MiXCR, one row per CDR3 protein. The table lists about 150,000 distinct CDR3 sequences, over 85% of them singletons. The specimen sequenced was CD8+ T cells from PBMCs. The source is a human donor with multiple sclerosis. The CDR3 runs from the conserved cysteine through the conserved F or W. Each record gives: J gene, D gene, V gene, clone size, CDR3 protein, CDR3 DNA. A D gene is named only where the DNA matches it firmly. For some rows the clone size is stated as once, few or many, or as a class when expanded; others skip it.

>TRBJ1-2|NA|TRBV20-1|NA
CSALGEDIYGYTF
TGCAGTGCCCTAGGCGAAGACATCTATGGCTACACCTTC
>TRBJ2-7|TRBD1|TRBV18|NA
CASSPPGQGAYEQYF
TGTGCCAGCTCACCCCCGGGACAGGGTGCGTACGAGCAGTACTTC
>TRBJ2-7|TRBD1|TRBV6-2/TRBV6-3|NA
CASSYRGMWDRNYEQYF
TGTGCCAGCAGTTACCGGGGCATGTGGGACAGGAACTACGAGCAGTACTTC
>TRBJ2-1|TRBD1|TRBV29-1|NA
CSVRPQDRFNEQFF
TGCAGCGTTCGTCCCCAGGACAGGTTTAATGAGCAGTTCTTC
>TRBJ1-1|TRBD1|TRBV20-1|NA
CSAISTGAWRTEAFF
TGCAGCGCGATTTCTACAGGGGCTTGGCGGACTGAAGCTTTCTTT
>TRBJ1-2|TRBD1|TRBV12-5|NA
CASGQYRGDGYTF
TGTGCTAGTGGTCAATACAGGGGGGACGGCTACACCTTC
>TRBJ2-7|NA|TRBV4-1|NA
CASSPSTGTFEYEQYF
TGCGCCAGCAGCCCAAGTACAGGGACGTTCGAATACGAGCAGTACTTC
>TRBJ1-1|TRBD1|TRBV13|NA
CASSPMGQTRNTEAFF
TGTGCCAGCAGCCCCATGGGACAGACGCGGAACACTGAAGCTTTCTTT
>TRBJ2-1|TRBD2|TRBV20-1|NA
CSARDPAGNYNEQFF
TGCAGTGCTAGAGACCCAGCGGGGAACTACAATGAGCAGTTCTTC
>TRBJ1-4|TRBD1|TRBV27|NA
CASGRDRGKEKLFF
TGTGCCAGCGGCCGGGACAGGGGGAAAGAAAAACTGTTTTTT
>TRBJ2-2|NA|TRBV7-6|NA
CASSQRSQSTGELFF
TGTGCCAGCAGCCAAAGAAGTCAGAGCACCGGGGAGCTGTTTTTT
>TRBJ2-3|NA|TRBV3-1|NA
CASSYGGGGGDTQYF
TGTGCCAGCAGTTACGGAGGGGGCGGGGGAGATACGCAGTATTTT
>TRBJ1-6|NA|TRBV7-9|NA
CASSTPGNSPLHF
TGTGCCAGCAGCACCCCAGGGAATTCACCCCTCCACTTT
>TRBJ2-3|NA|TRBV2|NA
CASRNEGGTDTQYF
TGTGCCAGCCGAAACGAGGGGGGCACAGATACGCAGTATTTT
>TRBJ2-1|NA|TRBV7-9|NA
CASSLGTVTLGWDEQFF
TGTGCCAGCAGCTTAGGAACAGTGACCCTGGGTTGGGATGAGCAGTTCTTC
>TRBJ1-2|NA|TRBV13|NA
CASSSRQRHYGYTF
TGTGCCAGCAGCTCCCGACAGCGTCACTATGGCTACACCTTC
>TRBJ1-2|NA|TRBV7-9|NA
CASSPDTYGYTF
TGTGCCAGCAGCCCGGACACCTATGGCTACACCTTC
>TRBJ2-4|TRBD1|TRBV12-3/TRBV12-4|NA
CASSPTGGKNIQYF
TGTGCCAGCAGTCCCACAGGGGGCAAAAACATTCAGTACTTC
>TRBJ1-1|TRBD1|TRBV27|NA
CASTPTGRRTEAFF
TGTGCCAGCACCCCGACAGGGAGGCGGACTGAAGCTTTCTTT
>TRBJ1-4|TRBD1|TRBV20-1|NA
CSARDRGRRGSMSELFF
TGCAGTGCCCGGGACAGGGGGAGGCGTGGGTCTATGTCGGAACTGTTTTTT
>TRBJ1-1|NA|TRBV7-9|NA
CASSVVSSNTEAFF
TGTGCCAGCAGCGTAGTTTCCTCGAATACTGAAGCTTTCTTT
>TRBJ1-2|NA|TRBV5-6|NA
CASRALGTGKSNYGYTF
TGTGCCAGCAGGGCACTTGGGACGGGGAAATCTAACTATGGCTACACCTTC
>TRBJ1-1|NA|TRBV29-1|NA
CSVPQGSPNTEAFF
TGCAGCGTTCCACAGGGATCTCCGAACACTGAAGCTTTCTTT
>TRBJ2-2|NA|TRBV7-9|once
CASTLQAGELFF
TGTGCCAGCACCTTACAGGCCGGGGAGCTGTTTTTT